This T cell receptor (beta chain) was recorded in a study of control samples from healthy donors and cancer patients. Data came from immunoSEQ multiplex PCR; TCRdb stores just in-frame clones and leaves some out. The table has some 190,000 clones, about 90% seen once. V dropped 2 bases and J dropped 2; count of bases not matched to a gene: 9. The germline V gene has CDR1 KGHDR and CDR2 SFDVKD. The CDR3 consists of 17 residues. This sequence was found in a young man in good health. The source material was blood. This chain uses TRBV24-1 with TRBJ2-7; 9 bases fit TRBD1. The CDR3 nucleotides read TGTGCCACCAGTGATTATGTTACCGGGACAGGGACCTACGAGCAGTACTTC. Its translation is CATSDYVTGTGTYEQYF.